The 28 T cell receptor beta chains given below trace back to one sample, sequenced in a study of shared clonotypes between healthy human individuals. Profiled with immunoSEQ multiplex PCR; TCRdb holds only in-frame clones, not every one. This table holds some 2,100,000 clones, roughly 91% found once. CD45RO-negative, CCR7-selected cells formed the naive CD8 fraction, which excluded terminally differentiated effector memory CD45RA+ cells. The sample consisted of naive CD8+ T cells from PBMCs. These receptors were taken from a man aged 18 to 30 in good health. Some clones in this sample may be carry-over from other donors' samples.

This clone was seen just once. The chain has TRBV5-4 and TRBJ2-7, with TRBD1 as a possible D gene (7 bases). The V end was cut by 2 bases, the J end by 6 bases, with 15 bases between. The germline CDR1 and CDR2 sequences are SGHNT and YYREEE (reference sequence). CDR3 size: 14 residues. This CDR3 is CASSLFGQGGEQYF. CDR3 DNA: TGTGCCAGCAGCTTATTCGGGCAGGGGGGCGAGCAGTACTTC.

The gene calls are TRBV28 and TRBJ2-7, with D perhaps matching TRBD1 or TRBD2 (5 bases each). The CDR3 contains 16 residues. V lost 6 bases and J lost 3, with 21 bases in between. CDR1 is MDHEN and CDR2 is SYDVKM in the germline V gene. The CDR3, as DNA: TGTGCCAGCAGGCCCGGGGCTAAAAATTTCGACTACGAGCAGTACTTC. Its translation: CASRPGAKNFDYEQYF.

This clone occurred a few times. The chain links TRBV7-9 to TRBJ2-2; D could derive from TRBD1 or TRBD2 (5 bases each). Germline values: CDR1 SEHNR, CDR2 FQNEAQ (reference sequence). The V and J ends lost 3 bases and 5 bases respectively, with 13 bases between them. The CDR3 sequence is 15 residues long. The CDR3 here is CASSFNQGETGELFF. DNA of the CDR3: TGTGCCAGCAGCTTCAACCAGGGAGAGACCGGGGAGCTGTTTTTT. Full variable domain (remainder filled in from reference TRBV7-9 and TRBJ2-2): DTGVSQNPRHKITKRGQNVTFRCDPISEHNRLYWYRQTLGQGPEFLTYFQNEAQLEKSRLLSDRFSAERPKGSFSTLEIQRTEQGDSAMYLCASSFNQGETGELFFGEGSRLTVL.

The chain is built from TRBV10-3 and TRBJ2-7; D is possibly TRBD1 (5 bases). The V and J ends lost 3 bases and 0 bases respectively, with 15 bases between them. This CDR3 has 16 amino acids. CDR1 is ENHRY, CDR2 SYGVKD, per germline. CDR3 coding DNA: TGTGCCATCAGTGATGCGTTGGGGCTGACCTCCTACGAGCAGTACTTC. Translated: CAISDALGLTSYEQYF.

The chain recombines TRBV27 with TRBJ2-1, with D possibly matching TRBD2 (6 bases). Germline CDR1 and CDR2: MNHEY and SMNVEV (reference sequence). The CDR3 consists of 16 residues. V dropped 0 bases and J dropped 1 base, with 10 bases sitting between them. The CDR3 nucleotides read TGTGCCAGCAGTTTATCTCCGGGACTGTCCTACAATGAGCAGTTCTTC. This codes for CASSLSPGLSYNEQFF.

The DNA for the CDR3 is TGCGCCAGCAGCCAAAACCCGCTAGCGGGCCGACCTAGCTCCTACGAGCAGTACTTC. Translated, it gives CASSQNPLAGRPSSYEQYF. The rearrangement uses TRBV4-1 and TRBJ2-7; TRBD2 matches at 8 bases. V lost 2 bases and J lost 0; bases outside the gene matches: 15. CDR3 length: 19 amino acids. Germline loops: CDR1 MGHRA, CDR2 YSYEKL.

V and J are TRBV7-9 and TRBJ2-7; D might be TRBD2 (5 bases). The CDR3 is 12 residues long. Trimming removed 1 base at V and 9 bases at J, with 10 bases between. Germline-derived CDR1 and CDR2 are SEHNR and FQNEAQ (reference sequence). Written as DNA, the CDR3 is TGTGCCAGCAGCTTAGAGGCGGGCGGGCAGTACTTC. It encodes CASSLEAGGQYF.

The chain couples TRBV4-1 to TRBJ1-3; D uncertain. This CDR3 spans 20 amino acids. With 1 base removed from V and 4 bases from J, the gap between germline ends came to 26 bases. CDR1 is MGHRA, CDR2 YSYEKL, per germline. The CDR3 region has the DNA TGCGCCAGCAGCCAAGTTTCTCGGGTCGTGGGTTCGGGGTTGGGAAACACCATATATTTT. Translating gives CASSQVSRVVGSGLGNTIYF.

V and J are TRBV7-2 and TRBJ2-7; D is unclear. The CDR3 spans 14 residues. V was pared by 4 bases and J by 6 bases, with 16 bases between. The germline V gene has CDR1 SGHTA and CDR2 FQGNSA. The CDR3 loop reads CASSSGLSTFEQYF. The CDR3 DNA is TGTGCCAGCAGCTCGGGCCTCTCGACGTTCGAGCAGTACTTC.

The chain is built from TRBV5-5 and TRBJ2-7; D is undetermined. V lost 1 base, J lost 3 bases, and 11 bases lay in between. The CDR3 length is 14 residues. Germline V gene lookup returns CDR1 SGHKS and CDR2 YYEKEE (reference sequence). CDR3 protein: CASSLFQISYEQYF. The CDR3 bases are TGTGCCAGCAGCTTGTTTCAGATTAGCTACGAGCAGTACTTC. Looking up the rest from reference TRBV5-5 and TRBJ2-7 gives the full variable domain: DAGVTQSPTHLIKTRGQQVTLRCSPISGHKSVSWYQQVLGQGPQFIFQYYEKEERGRGNFPDRFSARQFPNYSSELNVNALLLGDSALYLCASSLFQISYEQYFGPGTRLTVT.

The chain joins TRBV27 to TRBJ2-7; perhaps TRBD1 as D (6 bases). With 5 bases removed from V and 5 bases from J, the gap between germline ends came to 16 bases. CDR3 length: 14 residues. CDR1 MNHEY and CDR2 SMNVEV come from the germline V gene (reference sequence). DNA for the CDR3: TGTGCCAGCAGTCCCCGGGCAGGGGCCCACGAGCAGTACTTC. Translated: CASSPRAGAHEQYF.

CDR3 amino acids: CASSYLRTSGTDTQYF. CDR3 coding DNA: TGTGCCAGCAGTTACCTCCGGACTAGCGGAACAGATACGCAGTATTTT. This sequence joins TRBV6-6 and TRBJ2-3; TRBD2 agrees at 10 bases. Germline V lookup: CDR1 MNHNY, CDR2 SVGAGI (reference sequence). There are 16 residues in the CDR3. Trimming took 2 bases from V and 3 from J; bases not matched to a gene: 5.

The rearrangement uses TRBV7-6 and TRBJ1-1; unclear D gene. The CDR3 is made up of 16 amino acids. Germline CDR1 SGHVS, CDR2 FNYEAQ. Trimming cost V 4 bases and J 0 bases, with 15 bases left between them. CDR3 bases: TGTGCCAGCAGCTCCGCCGGGGAGGCCTTGAACACTGAAGCTTTCTTT. Translated, it gives CASSSAGEALNTEAFF.

The CDR3 loop is CASSHGWGLGGTQYF. CDR3 nucleotide sequence: TGCGCCAGCAGCCACGGGTGGGGGTTGGGAGGTACGCAGTATTTT. V usage is TRBV4-3 and J usage is TRBJ2-3; D might be TRBD2 (6 bases). Germline V gene sequence: CDR1 LGHNA, CDR2 YSLEER. With 3 bases removed from V and 8 bases from J, the gap between germline ends came to 18 bases. The CDR3 totals 15 residues.

This sequence joins TRBV29-1 and TRBJ1-1; D is undetermined. V was pared by 4 bases and J by 1 base, with 10 bases between. This CDR3 has 13 amino acids. Germline CDR1 SQVTM, CDR2 ANQGSEA. The CDR3 loop is CSVVGRRNTEAFF. Here the CDR3 DNA reads TGCAGCGTTGTGGGCAGGAGGAACACTGAAGCTTTCTTT.

V usage is TRBV29-1 and J usage is TRBJ1-2; tentative D call: TRBD1 (6 bases). Germline CDR1 is SQVTM and CDR2 is ANQGSEA. The CDR3 is 13 residues long. Between the trimmed V and J ends, which lost 3 bases and 8 bases, there was a span of 16 bases. CDR3 sequence reads: CSVDPRQAWGYTF. The CDR3 DNA reads as TGCAGCGTTGATCCGAGACAGGCCTGGGGCTACACCTTC.

The chain carries TRBV29-1 and TRBJ2-7; D remains ambiguous. Trimming took off 3 bases at V and 3 bases at J, with 15 bases between the two ends. The CDR3 extends over 14 amino acids. From germline, CDR1 is SQVTM and CDR2 ANQGSEA. The CDR3 DNA sequence: TGCAGCGTTGAGTATCGGCCTAGGATCTACGAGCAGTACTTC. Translating it yields CSVEYRPRIYEQYF.

The rearrangement links TRBV6-4 to TRBJ2-1; possibly TRBD2 for D (5 bases). The CDR3 spans 18 residues. Germline V gene data show CDR1 as MRHNA and CDR2 as SNTAGT. V lost 5 bases to trimming and J lost 0 bases, with 20 bases between them. CDR3 loop: CASSPKPPGIVSYNEQFF. In DNA form, the CDR3 reads TGTGCCAGCAGTCCCAAGCCACCGGGAATTGTCTCCTACAATGAGCAGTTCTTC.

The V call is TRBV7-9, the J call TRBJ1-1, with D maybe TRBD1 (5 bases). The ends were cut back, 0 bases at V and 2 bases at J, with 13 bases in the middle. The CDR3 totals 16 residues. Germline CDR1 reads SEHNR; CDR2 reads FQNEAQ (reference sequence). The CDR3 DNA is TGTGCCAGCAGCTTAGCCCCGGGACCGGCAAACACTGAAGCTTTCTTT. Protein: CASSLAPGPANTEAFF.

The rearrangement links TRBV28 to TRBJ2-7; either TRBD1 or TRBD2 may supply D (5 bases each). Germline values: CDR1 MDHEN, CDR2 SYDVKM. CDR3 length: 14 residues. The V end was cut by 7 bases, the J end by 2 bases, with 15 bases between. CDR3 loop: CASTLGLAAYEQYF. DNA of the CDR3: TGTGCCAGCACCTTGGGGCTAGCAGCCTACGAGCAGTACTTC.

The rearrangement uses TRBV4-2 and TRBJ2-7, with 7 bases that match TRBD1. From germline, CDR1 is LGHNA and CDR2 YNFKEQ. CDR3 length equals 15 residues. After removal of 3 bases from V and 3 bases from J, the junction contained 8 bases not matched to a gene. As DNA, the CDR3 is TGTGCCAGCAGCCACTTTTGGGCAGGGGGCTACGAGCAGTACTTC. Translated: CASSHFWAGGYEQYF.

The chain couples TRBV28 to TRBJ1-2; tentatively, D is TRBD1 (5 bases). This CDR3 comprises 12 residues. Germline CDR1 MDHEN, CDR2 SYDVKM. Trimming left V 8 bases short and J 8 bases short, with 15 bases between. CDR3 sequence reads: CASGPGAGGYTF. The CDR3 coding sequence is TGTGCCAGCGGGCCTGGGGCGGGCGGCTACACCTTC.

In this sample, this clone turned up once. V usage is TRBV28 and J usage is TRBJ2-5; 7 bases map to TRBD1. The CDR3 contains 17 residues. The V segment lost 6 bases and the J segment 4 bases; nucleotides outside the gene matches: 17. CDR1 MDHEN and CDR2 SYDVKM come from the germline V gene. The chain's CDR3 is CASSPLRGGPQSETQYF. CDR3 in DNA: TGTGCCAGCAGCCCCCTGAGAGGGGGCCCTCAATCAGAGACCCAGTACTTC. Full variable domain (remainder filled in from reference TRBV28 and TRBJ2-5): DVKVTQSSRYLVKRTGEKVFLECVQDMDHENMFWYRQDPGLGLRLIYFSYDVKMKEKGDIPEGYSVSREKKERFSLILESASTNQTSMYLCASSPLRGGPQSETQYFGPGTRLLVL.

The chain carries TRBV19 and TRBJ1-5, with D unresolved. This CDR3 has 15 residues. The ends were cut back, 7 bases at V and 2 bases at J, with 15 bases in the middle. Germline V CDR1 and CDR2: LNHDA, SQIVND (reference sequence). CDR3 protein: CASTHMGLGNQPQHF. In DNA form, the CDR3 reads TGTGCCAGTACTCATATGGGTTTGGGCAATCAGCCCCAGCATTTT. The entire variable domain, with the rest obtained from reference TRBV19 and TRBJ1-5, is as follows: DGGITQSPKYLFRKEGQNVTLSCEQNLNHDAMYWYRQDPGQGLRLIYYSQIVNDFQKGDIAEGYSVSREKKESFPLTVTSAQKNPTAFYLCASTHMGLGNQPQHFGDGTRLSIL.

This chain links TRBV4-2 with TRBJ2-1; 12 bases align to TRBD2. Losses at the gene ends were 0 bases for V and 8 bases for J; bases not matched to a gene: 8. Germline loops: CDR1 LGHNA, CDR2 YNFKEQ. This CDR3 spans 17 amino acids. CDR3 in DNA: TGTGCCAGCAGCCAAGATCGGCGGACTAGCGGGGAGGATGAGCAGTTCTTC. Protein sequence: CASSQDRRTSGEDEQFF.

A note on this clone: The identical CDR3 is also encoded by other nucleotide sequences in the sample. J is TRBJ1-1 and V is TRBV9; D is perhaps TRBD1 (6 bases). CDR1 is SGDLS, CDR2 YYNGEE, per germline. This CDR3 region has 15 residues. Trimming took 0 bases from V and 1 from J, leaving 10 bases between them. CDR3 bases: TGTGCCAGCAGCGTAGGGGGGGCTGCGAACACTGAAGCTTTCTTT. This encodes CASSVGGAANTEAFF.

The V call is TRBV27, the J call TRBJ2-2; D call uncertain. The CDR3 loop spans 13 amino acids. Germline V lookup: CDR1 MNHEY, CDR2 SMNVEV (reference sequence). V lost 2 bases and J lost 7, with 8 bases in between. CDR3 amino acids: CASSLTSRGELFF. The CDR3 nucleotides read TGTGCCAGCAGTTTAACGTCACGCGGGGAGCTGTTTTTT.

Comment on this clone: In the same sample, other DNA sequences code for this CDR3. The gene calls are TRBV27 and TRBJ1-5, with 7 bases lining up with TRBD1. Germline-derived CDR1 and CDR2 are MNHEY and SMNVEV (reference sequence). After removal of 4 bases from V and 4 bases from J, the junction contained 4 bases not matched to a gene. The CDR3 extends over 14 amino acids. The CDR3 protein is CASSSRTGNQPQHF. The CDR3 DNA reads TGTGCCAGCAGTTCCCGGACAGGAAATCAGCCCCAGCATTTT.